Listed below are T cell receptor beta chains from one sample, sequenced in a study of T cell responses to AZD1222 COVID-19 vaccine. Sequencing used immunoSEQ multiplex PCR; TCRdb keeps in-frame clones, though not all of them. The data contain under 200,000 clones, less than 95% of them singletons. Sequencing used peripheral blood, obtained on day 0 of AZD1222 vaccination. All receptors come from an adult in good health. Each CDR3 is given with its conserved first and last residue. D genes are given only for firm matches. Only some rows state a clone size, as once, few, many or a class for expanded clones.

TRBV5-1	TRBJ1-1	.	once	TGCGCCAGCAGCTACGCACCCGAGGGCACTGAAGCTTTCTTT	CASSYAPEGTEAFF
TRBV27	TRBJ2-4	TRBD2	.	TGTGCCAGCAGATTGACTAGCGCCAAAAACATTCAGTACTTC	CASRLTSAKNIQYF
TRBV5-1	TRBJ1-4	TRBD1	.	TGCGCCAGCAGCTTGGGGGCAGGGGGAAGTAATGAAAAACTGTTTTTT	CASSLGAGGSNEKLFF
TRBV27	TRBJ1-5	TRBD1	.	TGTGCCACCACTGATGGGACAGCCAATCAGCCCCAGCATTTT	CATTDGTANQPQHF
TRBV5-1	TRBJ2-7	.	.	TGCGCCAGCAGCTTGGCAGATGGCGAGCAGTACTTC	CASSLADGEQYF
TRBV11-3	TRBJ2-2	TRBD1	once	TGTGCCAGCAGCCCTACCGGGACAGGGACCACCGGGGAGCTGTTTTTT	CASSPTGTGTTGELFF
TRBV18	TRBJ1-1	.	once	TGTGCCAGCTCACTAATCGTTCGGGGTAACACTGAAGCTTTCTTT	CASSLIVRGNTEAFF
TRBV7-9	TRBJ1-2	TRBD1	.	TGTGCCAGCAGCCAGGGGACAGGGAGTTTAAACTATGGCTACACCTTC	CASSQGTGSLNYGYTF
TRBV28	TRBJ1-6	.	.	TGTGCCAGCAGTTATAATTCACCCCTCCACTTT	CASSYNSPLHF
TRBV30	TRBJ1-1	.	.	TGTGCCTGGAATGGGGGCGGGAACACTGAAGCTTTCTTT	CAWNGGGNTEAFF
TRBV11-3	TRBJ1-2	.	.	TGTGCCAGCAGCTTAGATTGGGGCTGGGGCTACACCTTC	CASSLDWGWGYTF
TRBV3-1/TRBV3-2	TRBJ2-1	.	.	TGTGCCAGCAGCCAAGGCGAGGAGGATGAGCAGTTCTTC	CASSQGEEDEQFF
TRBV7-2	TRBJ2-1	.	.	TGTGCCAGCAGCTTAGTGGCCAGTAGGGAATGGTTCTTC	CASSLVASREWFF
TRBV4-3	TRBJ2-7	TRBD1	.	TGCGCCAGCAGCTCCCACCTTGACAGGGGCTCCTACGAGCAGTACTTC	CASSSHLDRGSYEQYF
TRBV11-1	TRBJ2-2	TRBD1	.	TGTGCCAGCAGCTTAGCAGGGGGCCTTACCGGGGAGCTGTTTTTT	CASSLAGGLTGELFF
TRBV2	TRBJ2-5	.	.	TGTGCCAGCACCGGGGCAGGGCGGGAGACCCAGTACTTC	CASTGAGRETQYF
TRBV28	TRBJ2-5	.	.	TGTGCCAGCAGTTCCGGAGGGGGGGCGTCAGAGACCCAGTACTTC	CASSSGGGASETQYF
TRBV6-5	TRBJ1-6	.	.	TGTGCCAGCAGCCGTAACCGGGAATTTAATTCACCCCTCCACTTT	CASSRNREFNSPLHF
TRBV5-5	TRBJ2-5	TRBD2	once	TGTGCCAGCAGCTTCGCCGGGGGGGCGGAATTCCAAGAGACCCAGTACTTC	CASSFAGGAEFQETQYF
TRBV18	TRBJ2-6	TRBD1	.	TGTGCCAGCTCACCAGGGACAGGGTCCCTATTGAGCTCTGGGGCCAACGTCCTGACTTTC	CASSPGTGSLLSSGANVLTF
TRBV28	TRBJ1-2	.	.	TGTGCCAGCAGTTATAACAACAGAGAGTATGGCTACACCTTC	CASSYNNREYGYTF
TRBV6-4	TRBJ2-2	.	.	TGTGCCAGCAGTGACGCGGGGTTAGGCCTTAACACCGGGGAGCTGTTTTTT	CASSDAGLGLNTGELFF
TRBV6-5	TRBJ1-1	.	.	TGTGCCAGCAGTTACTCTAGTTCGTGGGCGGAGGAAGCTTTCTTT	CASSYSSSWAEEAFF
TRBV11-2	TRBJ1-2	.	.	TGTGCCAGCAGCTTATCCGGTGTACAGTCCGCTAACTATGGCTACACCTTC	CASSLSGVQSANYGYTF
TRBV4-1	TRBJ2-7	.	.	TGCGCCAGCAGCCAAGATTTGGGCGCCTCTGGCTACTACGAGCAGTACTTC	CASSQDLGASGYYEQYF
TRBV13	TRBJ1-2	TRBD1	.	TGTGCCAGCAGCACCCTGGGACAGGGAAGAGGCTACACCTTC	CASSTLGQGRGYTF
TRBV28	TRBJ1-1	TRBD1	.	TGTGCCAGCAGTCGACAGGGGTGGAGTGGCAACACTGAAGCTTTCTTT	CASSRQGWSGNTEAFF
TRBV28	TRBJ1-1	.	.	TGTGCCAGCAATTTCATCAGGGAGGTGAACACTGAAGCTTTCTTT	CASNFIREVNTEAFF
TRBV5-1	TRBJ1-5	.	.	TGCGCCAGCAGCTTGGGGGAACTAAACAATCAGCCCCAGCATTTT	CASSLGELNNQPQHF
TRBV30	TRBJ2-2	.	.	TGTGCCTGGAGTGTCTACACCGGGGAGCTGTTTTTT	CAWSVYTGELFF
TRBV30	TRBJ1-2	TRBD1	.	TGTGCCTGGAGTAGGGACAGCTCTAACTATGGCTACACCTTC	CAWSRDSSNYGYTF
TRBV5-4	TRBJ2-5	TRBD1	.	TGTGCCAGCAGCTGGACAGGGACGTCAGGAGAGACCCAGTACTTC	CASSWTGTSGETQYF
TRBV9	TRBJ2-3	TRBD2	.	TGTGCCAGCAGCGTAGCTTCACGGGGGGGATCCGATCGCACAGATACGCAGTATTTT	CASSVASRGGSDRTDTQYF
TRBV3-1/TRBV3-2	TRBJ2-1	.	.	TGTGCCAGCAGCCAAGATAGTGCTCTTTTTAATGAGCAGTTCTTC	CASSQDSALFNEQFF